These 26 T cell receptor beta chains share one sample of origin, sequenced in a study of graft-versus-host responses after intestinal transplantation. Lamina propria and intraepithelial lymphocytes were released by processing graft tissue. Assay: immunoSEQ multiplex PCR; the TCRdb copy retains only in-frame clones and omits some. The sample consists of around 15,000 clones, 80% of them appearing once. The source was ileum tissue, collected approximately 110 days after intestinal transplant. These TCRs come from a human patient who received an intestinal transplant, so some T cells may come from the graft donor.

This chain connects TRBV6-1 to TRBJ1-2; possibly TRBD1 for D (5 bases). The ends were cut back, 6 bases at V and 7 bases at J, with 21 bases in the middle. CDR1 is MNHNS and CDR2 is SASEGT in the germline V gene. CDR3 length: 15 residues. Here the CDR3 reads CASRPVQAGTSGYTF. CDR3 in DNA: TGTGCCAGCAGACCTGTGCAGGCCGGGACTTCTGGCTACACCTTC.

V and J are TRBV6-5 and TRBJ2-3; D is uncertain. CDR3 length equals 15 residues. V was shortened by 0 bases and J by 0 bases, with 7 bases between the two germline ends. Germline V gives CDR1 MNHEY, CDR2 SVGAGI. The chain's CDR3 is CASSYSAPSTDTQYF. The CDR3 nucleotides are TGTGCCAGCAGTTACTCTGCACCAAGCACAGATACGCAGTATTTT.

V and J are TRBV5-6 and TRBJ2-1; D ambiguous. The CDR3 has 16 amino acids. Germline CDR1 and CDR2: SGHDT and YYEEEE. V was clipped by 2 bases and J by 2 bases, with 14 bases between them. DNA for the CDR3: TGTGCCAGCAGCTTCCCACGGAGCTCAACCTACAATGAGCAGTTCTTC. Amino acid sequence: CASSFPRSSTYNEQFF. Full variable domain (remainder filled in from reference TRBV5-6 and TRBJ2-1): DAGVTQSPTHLIKTRGQQVTLRCSPKSGHDTVSWYQQALGQGPQFIFQYYEEEERQRGNFPDRFSGHQFPNYSSELNVNALLLGDSALYLCASSFPRSSTYNEQFFGPGTRLTVL.

In the case of this clone: The same CDR3 is also encoded by other DNA sequences in this sample. This chain links TRBV6-5 with TRBJ2-1; 10 positions match TRBD2. The CDR3 has 15 residues. Germline CDR1 is MNHEY and CDR2 is SVGAGI. Losses at the gene ends were 8 bases for V and 0 bases for J; bases not matched to a gene: 4. CDR3 region: CASSSSGSSYNEQFF. The CDR3 bases are TGTGCCAGCTCCTCTAGCGGGAGCTCCTACAATGAGCAGTTCTTC.

V gene TRBV14 combines with J gene TRBJ2-1; no clear D. The CDR3 sequence is 15 residues long. Germline values: CDR1 SGHDN, CDR2 FVKESK. Deletions cut 1 base from V and 4 bases from J, with 11 bases between. The CDR3 DNA reads TGTGCCAGCAGCCAAGTCATTCGTCCTTACAATGAGCAGTTCTTC. Protein sequence: CASSQVIRPYNEQFF.

In its sample, this clone is medium-sized (0.01 to 0.1%). This CDR3 reads CASSLGTANNEQFF. The CDR3 region has the DNA TGTGCCAGCAGCTTGGGGACAGCCAACAATGAGCAGTTCTTC. The V gene is TRBV5-4, the J gene TRBJ2-1, with TRBD1 as a possible D gene (6 bases). The germline V gene encodes CDR1 SGHNT and CDR2 YYREEE (reference sequence). The CDR3 consists of 14 residues. Trimming pared 0 bases from V and 5 bases from J, leaving 9 bases between. Drawing the rest from reference TRBV5-4 and TRBJ2-1, the complete variable domain is ETGVTQSPTHLIKTRGQQVTLRCSSQSGHNTVSWYQQALGQGPQFIFQYYREEENGRGNFPPRFSGLQFPNYSSELNVNALELDDSALYLCASSLGTANNEQFFGPGTRLTVL.

The chain has TRBV5-4 and TRBJ2-5; D is uncertain. Trimming removed 0 bases from V and 2 bases from J, with 5 bases in between. The CDR3 sequence is 13 residues long. Germline loops: CDR1 SGHNT, CDR2 YYREEE (reference sequence). CDR3 in amino acids: CASSLVEQETQYF. CDR3 nucleotide sequence: TGTGCCAGCAGCTTGGTAGAACAAGAGACCCAGTACTTC.

In its sample, this clone was seen once. The junction does not match germline at one end; this may be a read error. This CDR3 is also generated by other DNA sequences in the sample. The chain uses TRBV19 and TRBJ2-3; the match to TRBD2 covers 12 bases. Germline-derived CDR1 and CDR2 are LNHDA and SQIVND (reference sequence). The CDR3 runs 15 residues. CDR3 region: CASSMGLAGADTQYF. The CDR3 DNA follows: TGTGCCAGTAGTATGGGACTAGCGGGTGCAGATACGCAGTATTTC.

This clone was seen only a few times. The rearrangement joins TRBV7-8 to TRBJ1-6, with 7 nucleotides matching TRBD1. V trimming: 0 bases; J trimming: 6 bases; junction bases outside the gene matches: 2. Germline values: CDR1 SGHVS, CDR2 FQNEAQ. This CDR3 is built from 15 residues. CDR3 amino acids: CASSLAGTANSPLHF. The CDR3 DNA is TGTGCCAGCAGCTTAGCAGGGACAGCTAATTCACCCCTCCACTTT. The variable domain in full, completed from reference TRBV7-8 and TRBJ1-6, reads GAGVSQSPRYKVAKRGQDVALRCDPISGHVSLFWYQQALGQGPEFLTYFQNEAQLDKSGLPSDRFFAERPEGSVSTLKIQRTQQEDSAVYLCASSLAGTANSPLHFGNGTRLTVT.

V gene TRBV7-3 combines with J gene TRBJ2-7; the D gene is possibly TRBD2 (7 bases). Germline V gene lookup returns CDR1 SGHTA and CDR2 FQGTGA. The CDR3 contains 15 residues. V dropped 8 bases and J dropped 2 bases, with 19 bases sitting between them. CDR3 coding DNA: TGTGCCAGCGCCGGGGGGCGGGTCGCAGCCTACGAGCAGTACTTC. This translates into CASAGGRVAAYEQYF.

This clone came up a few times. The rearrangement joins TRBV4-2 to TRBJ2-7; 7 bases are a match to TRBD1. Trimming took 4 bases from V and 7 from J; bases not matched to a gene: 13. The germline V gene has CDR1 LGHNA and CDR2 YNFKEQ. The CDR3 loop spans 15 amino acids. The CDR3 nucleotides are TGTGCCAGCAGCCGACCCGACAGGGTTCCTCCTGAGCAGTACTTC. Residues: CASSRPDRVPPEQYF.

The CDR3 region has the DNA TGTGCCAGCGGTTTATTTGGGGACGGGACTGAAGCTTTCTTT. As protein: CASGLFGDGTEAFF. The chain is built from TRBV12-5 and TRBJ1-1, with a tentative D call TRBD1 (5 bases). CDR3 size: 14 residues. Germline V gives CDR1 LGHNT, CDR2 FRNRAP.

This chain uses TRBV27 with TRBJ2-1; no firm D call. The CDR3 loop spans 13 amino acids. The V gene lost 3 bases and the J gene lost 4 bases, with 7 bases spanning the gap. Germline V CDR1 and CDR2: MNHEY, SMNVEV (reference sequence). The CDR3 coding sequence is TGTGCCAGCAGTTTTAGAGCTTACAATGAGCAGTTCTTC. Translating gives CASSFRAYNEQFF.

This rearrangement joins TRBV7-8 to TRBJ2-7; D uncertain. Trimming pared 1 base from V and 4 bases from J, leaving 14 bases between. Germline-derived CDR1 and CDR2 are SGHVS and FQNEAQ. This CDR3 contains 15 residues. The CDR3 loop reads CASSLVAANIYEQYF. The CDR3, as DNA: TGTGCCAGCAGCTTAGTAGCTGCGAATATTTACGAGCAGTACTTC.

The V call is TRBV5-1, the J call TRBJ2-5; tentative D call: TRBD2 (6 bases). V dropped 3 bases and J dropped 7 bases, with 13 bases sitting between them. The CDR3 is made up of 13 amino acids. Germline assignment: CDR1 SGHRS and CDR2 YFSETQ. The DNA for the CDR3 is TGCGCCAGCAGCTCGTACCCCGGGAGGACCCAGTACTTC. Encoded protein: CASSSYPGRTQYF.

V is TRBV7-2 and J is TRBJ2-7, with a weak D call TRBD1 (6 bases). CDR1 is SGHTA and CDR2 is FQGNSA in the germline V gene. The CDR3 contains 17 residues. The V and J ends lost 1 base and 5 bases respectively, with 21 bases between them. CDR3 residues: CASSLVWFRQGSHEQYF. CDR3 DNA sequence: TGTGCCAGCAGCTTAGTATGGTTCCGGCAGGGGAGCCACGAGCAGTACTTC.

The chain uses TRBV21-1 and TRBJ2-4; whether TRBD1, the table's D call, matches the DNA was not checked. TRBV21-1 counts as a pseudogene. The CDR3 covers 14 residues. CDR3 sequence: CASSKDRAKNIQYF. The CDR3 nucleotides are TGTGCCAGCAGCAAAGACAGGGCCAAAAACATTCAGTACTTC.

By sample fraction, this clone is large. The chain uses TRBV6-5 and TRBJ2-7, with TRBD1 matching 7 bases. CDR1 is MNHEY, CDR2 SVGAGI, per germline. This CDR3 is built from 14 residues. Trimming removed 0 bases from V and 2 bases from J; junction bases left unmatched: 1. In nucleotides, the CDR3 is TGTGCCAGCAGTTACTCTGGGACAGCCTACGAGCAGTACTTC. It encodes CASSYSGTAYEQYF.

The chain employs TRBV19 and TRBJ1-4, with 10 bases that match TRBD1. CDR3 length: 18 residues. Germline V gene lookup returns CDR1 LNHDA and CDR2 SQIVND (reference sequence). J was trimmed by 0 bases and V by 5 bases; bases with no gene match: 9. The CDR3, as DNA: TGTGCCAGTAGTGACCGGACAGGGGGAGAGGCAACTAATGAAAAACTGTTTTTT. Encoded protein: CASSDRTGGEATNEKLFF.

The rearrangement uses TRBV27 and TRBJ2-1; D perhaps matches TRBD2 (5 bases). The CDR3 runs 12 residues. The germline V gene encodes CDR1 MNHEY and CDR2 SMNVEV (reference sequence). V was clipped by 2 bases and J by 15 bases, with 14 bases between them. Here the CDR3 reads CASSLVGADRFF. The CDR3 nucleotides read TGTGCCAGCAGTTTAGTGGGAGCTGATCGGTTCTTC.

With respect to this clone: Compared with germline, one end of the junction differs, possibly owing to a read error. The chain uses TRBV5-1 and TRBJ2-7; D perhaps matches TRBD1 (5 bases). Germline CDR1 and CDR2: SGHRS and YFSETQ. This CDR3 is 15 amino acids long. CDR3 DNA: TGCGCCAGCAGCTTGGGGGCAGGGCGGTCCTCCGAGCAGTACTTC. It specifies CASSLGAGRSSEQYF.

This clone was counted only a few times. The chain couples TRBV5-5 to TRBJ2-5; a weak D match, TRBD2 (6 bases). V lost 3 bases and J 2 bases, leaving 20 bases between the germline ends. Germline values: CDR1 SGHKS, CDR2 YYEKEE (reference sequence). The CDR3 is 17 residues long. The DNA of the CDR3 is TGTGCCAGCAGCTGGGGTTGGTCCTCGACTAGGCAAGAGACCCAGTACTTC. It translates to CASSWGWSSTRQETQYF.

This clone was seen more than once but under ten times. The chain recombines TRBV4-1 with TRBJ1-6, with TRBD1 matching 7 bases. Trimming at V came to 3 bases and at J to 7 bases, leaving 3 bases not matched to a gene. The CDR3 runs 14 residues. The V gene's germline CDR1 is MGHRA and CDR2 YSYEKL. CDR3 region: CASSHVTGNSPLHF. In DNA, the CDR3 is TGCGCCAGCAGCCACGTGACAGGGAATTCACCCCTCCACTTT.

The chain employs TRBV2 and TRBJ2-7; perhaps TRBD2 as D (6 bases). The V gene's germline CDR1 is SNHLY and CDR2 FYNNEI. CDR3 length: 15 amino acids. The V end was cut by 4 bases, the J end by 0 bases, with 13 bases between. CDR3 residues: CASSVAVKASYEQYF. In DNA, the CDR3 is TGTGCCAGCAGTGTAGCGGTAAAGGCCTCCTACGAGCAGTACTTC.

This clone has a handful of counts. V and J are TRBV28 and TRBJ2-1; TRBD1 might be the D (6 bases). V lost 7 bases to trimming and J lost 0 bases, with 22 bases between them. This CDR3 region has 18 residues. Germline lookup yields CDR1 MDHEN and CDR2 SYDVKM. CDR3 residues: CASNPGVLGTRSYNEQFF. CDR3 coding DNA: TGTGCCAGCAACCCAGGGGTTCTGGGCACCCGCTCCTACAATGAGCAGTTCTTC.

This chain uses TRBV19 with TRBJ2-1; D might be TRBD2 (6 bases). CDR3 length: 12 amino acids. V lost 7 bases and J 3 bases, leaving 7 bases between the germline ends. CDR1 LNHDA and CDR2 SQIVND come from the germline V gene (reference sequence). CDR3 in DNA: TGTGCCAGTAACGGGGGCTACAATGAGCAGTTCTTC. It codes for CASNGGYNEQFF.